Listed below are T cell receptor beta chains from one sample, sequenced in a study of OX40 agonist ivuxolimab in advanced cancers. Profiled with immunoSEQ multiplex PCR; TCRdb holds only in-frame clones, not every one. The repertoire consists of fewer than 20,000 clones, with 80% to 90% occurring once and the leading ten covering less than 70%. The sample consisted of CD4+ or CD8+ T cells sorted from blood, taken in a trial of the OX40 agonist ivuxolimab. The receptors stem from an adult with an advanced solid tumor such as melanoma, head and neck, liver or kidney cancer. Each CDR3 is given with its conserved first and last residue. A D gene is named only where the DNA matches it firmly. Size is stated for part of the rows, as once, few or many counts, or as a class when the clone is expanded.

TRBV27,TRBJ2-3,NA,NA,TGTGCCAGCAGTTTCGAGGGTGGGACTGCAGATACGCAGTATTTT,CASSFEGGTADTQYF
TRBV2,TRBJ1-2,NA,NA,TGTGCCAGCAGTGGGACAGACTATGGCTACACCTTC,CASSGTDYGYTF
TRBV29-1,TRBJ2-1,NA,NA,TGCAGCGTCCGGGTCGAATACAATGAGCAGTTCTTC,CSVRVEYNEQFF
TRBV6-5,TRBJ1-1,NA,NA,TGTGCCAGCAGTTCCGGGGGTCTGAACACTGAAGCTTTCTTT,CASSSGGLNTEAFF
TRBV9,TRBJ2-7,NA,NA,TGTGCCAGCAGCCCCACCGGAAGCGGATCCTACGAGCAGTACTTC,CASSPTGSGSYEQYF
TRBV4-1,TRBJ2-7,TRBD2,NA,TGCGCCAGCAGCCTCGGGACTAGCGGGTTCCCCTACGAGCAGTACTTC,CASSLGTSGFPYEQYF
TRBV5-1,TRBJ2-3,NA,NA,TGCGCCAGCAGCTTTTTTGTGGGGGATACGCAGTATTTT,CASSFFVGDTQYF
TRBV7-9,TRBJ2-3,TRBD2,NA,TGTGCCAGCAGCCAACGAGCGGGAGCCACAGATACGCAGTATTTT,CASSQRAGATDTQYF
TRBV9,TRBJ2-1,TRBD2,NA,TGTGCCAGCAGCGTAGAGCCTAGCGGGAGTATTGGCAATGAGCAGTTCTTC,CASSVEPSGSIGNEQFF
TRBV28,TRBJ2-3,NA,NA,TGTGCCAGCAGATCCACAGGGCTGGCAGATACGCAGTATTTT,CASRSTGLADTQYF
TRBV29-1,TRBJ2-7,NA,NA,TGCAGCGTTTCCAAAGGCCCCACCGGCGAGCAGTACTTC,CSVSKGPTGEQYF
TRBV11-2,TRBJ2-7,TRBD1,NA,TGTGCCAGCAGCTTCGGGACAGGAGACTACGAGCAGTACTTC,CASSFGTGDYEQYF
TRBV19,TRBJ1-1,NA,NA,TGTGCCAGTAATACGGGGATGAACACTGAAGCTTTCTTT,CASNTGMNTEAFF
TRBV7-6,TRBJ2-3,NA,NA,TGTGCCAGCAGCTTAGTAGAGGGGCCGAGGAGTACGCAGTATTTT,CASSLVEGPRSTQYF
TRBV11-2,TRBJ2-3,NA,NA,TGTGCCAGCAGCTTAGCAGCGGTAGCAGATACGCAGTATTTT,CASSLAAVADTQYF
TRBV6-5,TRBJ2-7,NA,few,TGTGCCAGCAGTTACTCTTCCTTTTCTGCCGCCTACGAGCAGTACTTC,CASSYSSFSAAYEQYF
TRBV6-1,TRBJ1-2,TRBD1,NA,TGTGCCAGCAGTGTGGACAGGGGTTCGGGTGGCTACACCTTC,CASSVDRGSGGYTF
TRBV27,TRBJ1-5,NA,NA,TGTGCCAGCAGTTTAGGTAATCAGCCCCAGCATTTT,CASSLGNQPQHF
TRBV5-1,TRBJ2-1,TRBD2,NA,TGCGCCAGCAGCTGGACTAGCGGGAGGGCCCCCTACAATGAGCAGTTCTTC,CASSWTSGRAPYNEQFF
TRBV19,TRBJ1-4,NA,NA,TGTGCCAGTAGTATAGGAGGTGAAAAACTGTTTTTT,CASSIGGEKLFF
TRBV2,TRBJ2-3,TRBD2,NA,TGTGCCAGCAGCGCCGGGACTAGCGGGAGGGCAGATACGCAGTATTTT,CASSAGTSGRADTQYF
TRBV5-6,TRBJ2-3,NA,NA,TGTGCCAGCAGCTTCCGAAGCACAGATACGCAGTATTTT,CASSFRSTDTQYF
TRBV30,TRBJ2-3,NA,once,TGTGCCTGGAGTGTACTGGCCCAGGATACGCAGTATTTT,CAWSVLAQDTQYF
TRBV30,TRBJ1-1,NA,few,TGTGCCTGGAGTGTACAACGGGGTGGATACACTGAAGCTTTCTTT,CAWSVQRGGYTEAFF
TRBV9,TRBJ2-5,NA,NA,TGTGCCAGCAGCGTAGATTCGGTTTCCGAGGGGGAGACCCAGTACTTC,CASSVDSVSEGETQYF
TRBV2,TRBJ2-7,NA,NA,TGTGCCAGCAACTTCGGAGGTAACGAGCAGTACTTC,CASNFGGNEQYF
TRBV20-1,TRBJ2-7,NA,NA,TGCAGTGCTAGTAGCCACGAGCAGTACTTC,CSASSHEQYF
TRBV9,TRBJ2-3,TRBD2,NA,TGTGCCAGCAGCTTCTATCCAGCGGGGAGCGGAGATACGCAGTATTTT,CASSFYPAGSGDTQYF
TRBV28,TRBJ2-4,NA,medium-sized,TGTGCCAGCAGACCACCGGACGGGTTGGACATTCAGTACTTC,CASRPPDGLDIQYF
TRBV4-1,TRBJ2-7,TRBD2,NA,TGCGCCAGCAGCCAAGATAGGGGACTAGCGGTTACCTACGAGCAGTACTTC,CASSQDRGLAVTYEQYF
TRBV9,TRBJ2-3,NA,NA,TGTGCCAGCAGCCCCGAGCGGGTAAGCACAGATACGCAGTATTTT,CASSPERVSTDTQYF
TRBV7-2,TRBJ2-3,NA,NA,TGTGCCAGCAGACAAGGGGTAGCAGATACGCAGTATTTT,CASRQGVADTQYF
TRBV5-1,TRBJ2-3,TRBD2,NA,TGCGCCAGCAGCGTCGGACTAGCGGGAGAGGGAGATACGCAGTATTTT,CASSVGLAGEGDTQYF
TRBV21-1,TRBJ2-2,NA,once,TGTGCCAGCAGCAATAGAGTTCGGGTCGACACCGGGGAGCTGTTTTTT,CASSNRVRVDTGELFF
TRBV7-8,TRBJ2-2,NA,NA,TGTGCCAGCAGCCCGGGTGGAGGGAACACCGGGGAGCTGTTTTTT,CASSPGGGNTGELFF
TRBV28,TRBJ2-1,TRBD2,NA,TGTGCCAGCAGTTTACTAGCGGGAGTTGATAATGAGCAGTTCTTC,CASSLLAGVDNEQFF
TRBV6-1,TRBJ2-7,TRBD2,once,TGTGCCAGCAGTGAGGGAGGGCGGTCCGCCGAGCAGTACTTC,CASSEGGRSAEQYF